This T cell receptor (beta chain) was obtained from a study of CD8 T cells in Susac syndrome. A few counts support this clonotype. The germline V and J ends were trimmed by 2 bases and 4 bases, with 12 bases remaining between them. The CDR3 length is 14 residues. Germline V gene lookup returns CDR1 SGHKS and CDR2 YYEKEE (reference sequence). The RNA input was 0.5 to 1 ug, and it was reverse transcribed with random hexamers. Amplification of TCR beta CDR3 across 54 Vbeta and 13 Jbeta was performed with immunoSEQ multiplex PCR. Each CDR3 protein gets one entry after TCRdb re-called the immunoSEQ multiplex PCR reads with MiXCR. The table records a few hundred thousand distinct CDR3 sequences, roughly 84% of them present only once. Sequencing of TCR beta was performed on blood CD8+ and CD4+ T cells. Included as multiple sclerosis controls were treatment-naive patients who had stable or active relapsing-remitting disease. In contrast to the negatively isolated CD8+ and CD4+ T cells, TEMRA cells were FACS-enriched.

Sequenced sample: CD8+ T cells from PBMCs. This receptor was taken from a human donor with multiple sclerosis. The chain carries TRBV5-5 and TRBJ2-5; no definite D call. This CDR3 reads CASSFPQLGETQYF. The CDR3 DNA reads TGTGCCAGCAGCTTTCCTCAGTTGGGAGAGACCCAGTACTTC. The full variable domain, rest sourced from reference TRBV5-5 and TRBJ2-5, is DAGVTQSPTHLIKTRGQQVTLRCSPISGHKSVSWYQQVLGQGPQFIFQYYEKEERGRGNFPDRFSARQFPNYSSELNVNALLLGDSALYLCASSFPQLGETQYFGPGTRLLVL.